The sample holds many counts of the clone carrying this T cell receptor (beta chain). The data derive from a study of T cells in Graves' hyperthyroidism and ophthalmopathy. Germline loops: CDR1 MNHNS, CDR2 SASEGT. The CDR3 extends over 15 amino acids. V lost 6 bases to trimming and J lost 4 bases; unmatched junction nucleotides: 7. Amplification of TCR beta CDR3 regions used RNA as the template. Primed by the HTBI set, a first-round RT-PCR was run on the TCR CDR3. TCRdb reprocessed the multiplex PCR reads with MiXCR, giving one entry per CDR3 protein. This table has 200,000 to 250,000 distinct CDR3 sequences, around 15% appearing once.

This receptor was taken from a woman aged 18-29 years with Graves' ophthalmopathy. The genes are TRBV6-1 and TRBJ1-5; 9 bases map to TRBD1. The sequenced sample consisted of blood. CDR3 in amino acids: CASRPGTGWNQPQHF. The DNA of the CDR3 is TGTGCCAGCAGGCCGGGGACAGGGTGGAATCAGCCCCAGCATTTT.